There are a few counts of the clone carrying this T cell receptor beta chain. Its antigen is undetermined. These data originate in a study of cytomegalovirus exposure and HLA in healthy donors. Across the study: When 350 to 500 donors were genotyped, roughly four fifths of them were found to fall in the Caucasian-associated ancestry cluster.

The CDR3 extends over 15 amino acids. The V gene's germline CDR1 is MNHEY and CDR2 SMNVEV (reference sequence). Trimming took off 1 base at V and 5 bases at J, with 14 bases between the two ends. Points from the study as a whole: It was assumed in the presence/absence analyses that sequencing depth was roughly uniform across donors. The likely origin of a cluster of highly shared sequence variants was a sequencing artifact.

The PCR used 60 Vbeta and 13 Jbeta primers. The repertoire was sequenced with immunoSEQ multiplex PCR; TCRdb's copy has only in-frame clones and lacks some. Of about 42,000 clones listed, about 47% are singletons. The sequenced sample was PBMCs. The V gene is TRBV27, the J gene TRBJ1-1; TRBD1 is a possible D gene (6 bases). The receptor was derived from a human donor in good health. CDR3 DNA sequence: TGTGCCAGCAGTTTATATACAGGGAGCATGACTGAAGCTTTCTTT. Translated, it gives CASSLYTGSMTEAFF.